This T cell receptor (beta chain) stems from a study of blood T cell repertoires in COVID-19. Profiling relied on immunoSEQ multiplex PCR, and the TCRdb table lists in-frame clones only, not all of them. The sample yields 200,000 to 300,000 clones, more than 85% seen once. CDR3 length: 16 amino acids. From germline, CDR1 is MNHEY and CDR2 SMNVEV (reference sequence). Trimming took 0 bases from V and 0 from J, leaving 11 bases between them. The chain is built from TRBV27 and TRBJ1-2, with D uncertain. Input material: peripheral blood. The TCR sequence derives from a person aged 18-30 years with COVID-19, enrolled during active disease. The DNA of the CDR3 is TGTGCCAGCAGTTTATCGCTGGGCCTCTCTAACTATGGCTACACCTTC. This translates into CASSLSLGLSNYGYTF.